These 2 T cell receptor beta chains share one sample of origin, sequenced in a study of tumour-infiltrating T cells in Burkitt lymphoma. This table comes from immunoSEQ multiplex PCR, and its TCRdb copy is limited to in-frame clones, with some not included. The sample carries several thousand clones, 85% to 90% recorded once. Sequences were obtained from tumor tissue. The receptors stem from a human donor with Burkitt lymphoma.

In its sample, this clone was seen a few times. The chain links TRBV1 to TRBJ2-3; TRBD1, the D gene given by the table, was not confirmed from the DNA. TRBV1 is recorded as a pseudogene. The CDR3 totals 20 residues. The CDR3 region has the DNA TGCACCAGCAGCCAAGCGACCCCAGGGACAGGGAACAAAGACACAGATACGCAGTATTTT. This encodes CTSSQATPGTGNKDTDTQYF.

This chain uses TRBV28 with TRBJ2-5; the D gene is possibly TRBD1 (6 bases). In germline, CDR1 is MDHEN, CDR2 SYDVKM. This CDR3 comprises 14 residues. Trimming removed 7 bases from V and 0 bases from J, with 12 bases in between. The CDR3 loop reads CASTSGQYQETQYF. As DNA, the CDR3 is TGTGCCAGCACCTCCGGACAGTACCAAGAGACCCAGTACTTC. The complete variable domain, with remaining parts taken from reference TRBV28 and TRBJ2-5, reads DVKVTQSSRYLVKRTGEKVFLECVQDMDHENMFWYRQDPGLGLRLIYFSYDVKMKEKGDIPEGYSVSREKKERFSLILESASTNQTSMYLCASTSGQYQETQYFGPGTRLLVL.